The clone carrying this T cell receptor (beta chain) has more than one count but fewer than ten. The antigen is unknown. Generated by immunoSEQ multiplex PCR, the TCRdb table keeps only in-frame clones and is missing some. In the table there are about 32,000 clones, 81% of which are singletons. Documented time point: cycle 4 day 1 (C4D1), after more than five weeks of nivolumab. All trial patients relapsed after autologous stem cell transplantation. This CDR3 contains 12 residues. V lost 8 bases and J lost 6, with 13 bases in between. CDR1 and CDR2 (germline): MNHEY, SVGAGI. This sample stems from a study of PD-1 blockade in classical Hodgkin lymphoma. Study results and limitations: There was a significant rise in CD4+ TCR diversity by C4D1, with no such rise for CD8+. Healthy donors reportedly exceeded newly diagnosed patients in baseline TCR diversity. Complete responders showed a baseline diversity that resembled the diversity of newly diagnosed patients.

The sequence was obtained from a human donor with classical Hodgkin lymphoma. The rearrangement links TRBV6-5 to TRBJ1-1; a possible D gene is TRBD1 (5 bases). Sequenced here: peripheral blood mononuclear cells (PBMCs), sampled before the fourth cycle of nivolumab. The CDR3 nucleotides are TGTGCCAGCGGCAGGGTGCGACCTGAAGCTTTCTTT. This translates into CASGRVRPEAFF.